This T cell receptor (beta chain) was identified during a study of T cells of healthy individuals. TCRdb fed the 5' RACE reads into MiXCR, producing one record per CDR3 protein. The top ten hold over 9% of the sample, which has around 40,000 distinct CDR3 sequences, 3.5% to 5.5% seen once. This clonotype appeared many times. This CDR3 comprises 13 residues. Germline CDR1 is SGHDT and CDR2 is YYEEEE. V lost 5 bases, J lost 8 bases, and 7 bases stayed unmatched. The chain combines TRBV5-6 with TRBJ2-3; TRBD1 agrees at 8 bases. This clonotype was sampled from a human donor in good health. CDR3 in DNA: TGTGCCAGCAGTACGCAGGGGGCTGCTACGCAGTATTTT. This encodes CASSTQGAATQYF.